These 5 T cell receptor beta chains were sequenced from one sample in a study of breast tumors, draining lymph nodes, adjacent tissues. Axillary draining lymph nodes of breast cancer patients supplied the node samples. TCRdb analysed the multiplex PCR reads with MiXCR anew, one entry per CDR3 protein. This table holds about 200,000 distinct CDR3 sequences, 31% found once. Sequenced material: axillary lymph node tissue. Source of these receptors: a female donor with breast cancer. Some clones in this sample may be carry-over from other donors' samples.

In its sample, this clonotype was seen many times. CDR3 in amino acids: CASSQLRQGANTGELFF. The CDR3 coding sequence is TGTGCCAGCAGCCAACTTCGGCAGGGCGCGAACACCGGGGAGCTGTTTTTT. The chain employs TRBV6-6 and TRBJ2-2; D is possibly TRBD1 (5 bases). Trimming cost V 6 bases and J 0 bases, with 17 bases left between them. Germline V lookup: CDR1 MNHNY, CDR2 SVGAGI (reference sequence). There are 17 residues in the CDR3.

The genes are TRBV20-1 and TRBJ1-1; no clear D. In germline, CDR1 is DFQATT, CDR2 SNEGSKA (reference sequence). The CDR3 covers 17 residues. Between the trimmed V and J ends, which lost 6 bases and 1 base, there was a span of 24 bases. The CDR3 DNA reads as TGCAGTGCACTAACGCGGACGGGATTTTGGGGGAACACTGAAGCTTTCTTT. Its translation: CSALTRTGFWGNTEAFF.

This clonotype came up many times. The DNA for the CDR3 is TGTGCCAGCAGTCGCCTGGGACAGGGGCAGAACACCGGGGAGCTGTTTTTT. Protein: CASSRLGQGQNTGELFF. V is TRBV6-6 and J is TRBJ2-2; 10 positions match TRBD1. J was trimmed by 1 base and V by 5 bases; bases with no gene match: 7. Germline V lookup: CDR1 MNHNY, CDR2 SVGAGI (reference sequence). The CDR3 totals 17 residues.

This clonotype was detected many times. This chain connects TRBV24-1 to TRBJ2-6; 9 nucleotides align to TRBD1. Trimming cost V 6 bases and J 3 bases; bases outside gene matches: 8. CDR3 length: 17 amino acids. Germline CDR1 is KGHDR and CDR2 is SFDVKD. CDR3 sequence: CATSKGQGDGGANVLTF. In DNA, the CDR3 is TGTGCCACCAGTAAGGGACAGGGCGACGGTGGGGCCAACGTCCTGACTTTC.

Comment on this clonotype: Because it lacks the conserved phenylalanine or tryptophan at the end, this CDR3 is likely a read error. The DNA is omitted, as the CDR3 cannot be located on it reliably, and the CDR3 follows TCRdb's listing. The chain employs TRBV5-1 and TRBJ1-3. The germline V gene has CDR1 SGHRS and CDR2 YFSETQ. The CDR3 comprises 10 residues, both ends counted. Here the CDR3 reads CASSLAGTGL.